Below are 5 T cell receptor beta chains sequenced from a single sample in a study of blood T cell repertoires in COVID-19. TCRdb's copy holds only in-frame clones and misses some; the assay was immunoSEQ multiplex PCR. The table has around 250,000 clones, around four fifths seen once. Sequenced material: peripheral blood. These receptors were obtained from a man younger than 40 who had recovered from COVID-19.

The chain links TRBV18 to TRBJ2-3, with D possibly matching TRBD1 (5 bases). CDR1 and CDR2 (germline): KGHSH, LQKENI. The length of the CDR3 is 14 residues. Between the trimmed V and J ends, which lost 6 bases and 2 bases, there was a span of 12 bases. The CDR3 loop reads CASSLQVLTDTQYF. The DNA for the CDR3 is TGTGCCAGCTCCCTACAGGTCCTCACAGATACGCAGTATTTT.

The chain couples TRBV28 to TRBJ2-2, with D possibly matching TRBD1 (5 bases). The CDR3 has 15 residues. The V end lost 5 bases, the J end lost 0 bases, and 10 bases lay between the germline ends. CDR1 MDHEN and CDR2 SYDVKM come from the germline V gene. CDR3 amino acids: CASSRTYANTGELFF. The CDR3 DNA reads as TGTGCCAGCAGTCGGACATACGCGAACACCGGGGAGCTGTTTTTT.

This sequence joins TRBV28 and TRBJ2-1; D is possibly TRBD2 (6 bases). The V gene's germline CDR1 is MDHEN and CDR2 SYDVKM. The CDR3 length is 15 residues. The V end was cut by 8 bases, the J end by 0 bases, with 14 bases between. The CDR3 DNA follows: TGTGCCAGCGGGCCCTTGGGAGGCTCCTACAATGAGCAGTTCTTC. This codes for CASGPLGGSYNEQFF.

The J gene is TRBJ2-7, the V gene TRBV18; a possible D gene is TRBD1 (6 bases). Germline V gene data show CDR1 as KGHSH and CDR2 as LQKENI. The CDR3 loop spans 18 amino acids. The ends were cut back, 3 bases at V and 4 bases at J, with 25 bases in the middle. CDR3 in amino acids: CASSPTIRTAISLYEQYV. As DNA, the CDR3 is TGTGCCAGCTCACCGACGATCAGGACAGCAATTTCCCTATACGAGCAGTACGTC.

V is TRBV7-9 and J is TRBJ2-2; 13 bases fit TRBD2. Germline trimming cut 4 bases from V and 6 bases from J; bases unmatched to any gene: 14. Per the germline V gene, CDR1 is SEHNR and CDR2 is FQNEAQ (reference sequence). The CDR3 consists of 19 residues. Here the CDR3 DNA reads TGTGCCAGCAGCTCATCTCGACTAGCGGGGGGAACGGTCCCCGGGGAGCTGTTTTTT. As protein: CASSSSRLAGGTVPGELFF. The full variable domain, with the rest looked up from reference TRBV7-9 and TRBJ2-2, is DTGVSQNPRHKITKRGQNVTFRCDPISEHNRLYWYRQTLGQGPEFLTYFQNEAQLEKSRLLSDRFSAERPKGSFSTLEIQRTEQGDSAMYLCASSSSRLAGGTVPGELFFGEGSRLTVL.